This TCR beta chain was obtained from a study of long-term antiretroviral therapy in people with HIV. Findings of the study overall: The study found that diversity rose after ART but stayed below transplant donor controls.

Investigators performed immunoSEQ version v3.0 at survey level. Clones were read by immunoSEQ multiplex PCR, and TCRdb kept only the in-frame ones, dropping some. This table has about 24,000 clones, approximately 86% appearing once. Trimming removed 3 bases from V and 0 bases from J, with 10 bases in between. The CDR3 runs to 15 residues. Germline V lookup: CDR1 SGDLS, CDR2 YYNGEE. Per donor, a minimum of one pre-ART and a minimum of two post-ART PBMC samples were available. Only a few counts were recorded for this clone. The antigen is unknown. The sequenced sample was unsorted PBMCs, obtained 1.2 years after starting antiretroviral therapy. This sequence was found in a man aged 50-59 years with HIV. This chain joins TRBV9 and TRBJ1-3; D might be TRBD1 (6 bases). CDR3 bases: TGTGCCAGCAGCGAACAGGGATTCTCTGGAAACACCATATATTTT. It yields the protein CASSEQGFSGNTIYF.